Sequencing of this T cell receptor beta chain was carried out in a study of blood T cell repertoires in COVID-19. Germline values: CDR1 KGHDR, CDR2 SFDVKD. Trimming took off 4 bases at V and 2 bases at J, with 14 bases between the two ends. This CDR3 spans 15 amino acids. Profiling relied on immunoSEQ multiplex PCR, and the TCRdb table lists in-frame clones only, not all of them. The sample records 270,000 or so clones, less than 90% being singletons. Sequenced sample: peripheral blood. The V and J genes are TRBV24-1 and TRBJ2-7; D possibly corresponds to TRBD1 (5 bases). This TCR came from a woman aged 25 to 39 with COVID-19, enrolled during active disease. The CDR3 DNA reads as TGTGCCACCAGTGACTCGACAGACCTTACCTACGAGCAGTACTTC. This encodes CATSDSTDLTYEQYF.